The 15 T cell receptor beta chains reported below all come from one sample, sequenced in a study of cytomegalovirus exposure and HLA in healthy donors. Assay used: immunoSEQ multiplex PCR; TCRdb lists only in-frame clones, some missing. The profile covers some 73,000 clones, with roughly 90% appearing a single time and 3.5% to 4% taken by the ten largest. Input material: PBMCs. Receptor source: a young woman in good health and CMV-seropositive.

The chain carries TRBV7-9 and TRBJ2-7; the match to TRBD2 covers 9 bases. Germline V lookup: CDR1 SEHNR, CDR2 FQNEAQ (reference sequence). This CDR3 is built from 14 residues. V trimming: 5 bases; J trimming: 5 bases; junction bases outside the gene matches: 7. The CDR3 is CASSNSGSFHEQYF. The CDR3 nucleotides are TGTGCCAGCAGCAATAGCGGGAGCTTCCACGAGCAGTACTTC.

The sample holds a few counts of this clone. The V gene is TRBV4-2, the J gene TRBJ1-2, with a weak D call TRBD1 (5 bases). Per the germline V gene, CDR1 is LGHNA and CDR2 is YNFKEQ. Trimming shortened V by 3 bases and J by 6 bases, and 20 bases separated the two germline ends. This CDR3 is 16 amino acids long. Here the CDR3 DNA reads TGTGCCAGCAGCCAGGAGACAGCTCTTCTGGCGGATGGCTACACCTTC. Its translation: CASSQETALLADGYTF.

The genes are TRBV6-5 and TRBJ2-2, with D possibly being TRBD2 (5 bases). This CDR3 has 15 amino acids. The germline CDR1 and CDR2 sequences are MNHEY and SVGAGI. The V and J ends lost 0 bases and 7 bases respectively, with 12 bases between them. CDR3 coding DNA: TGTGCCAGCAGTTACTCGCCAGGAGGAGGCGGGGAGCTGTTTTTT. Translating it yields CASSYSPGGGGELFF.

The chain is built from TRBV5-1 and TRBJ2-2; perhaps TRBD1 as D (7 bases). CDR3 length: 18 residues. With 3 bases removed from V and 2 bases from J, the gap between germline ends came to 20 bases. Per germline, CDR1 SGHRS and CDR2 YFSETQ. DNA for the CDR3: TGCGCCAGCAGCTCCTTTACAGGGGTCGGGGGAAACACCGGGGAGCTGTTTTTT. The encoded protein is CASSSFTGVGGNTGELFF.

The chain links TRBV5-6 to TRBJ2-4; D may be TRBD1 (6 bases). CDR3 length: 15 residues. The V gene lost 0 bases and the J gene lost 7 bases, with 14 bases spanning the gap. The germline CDR1 and CDR2 sequences are SGHDT and YYEEEE. The CDR3 bases are TGTGCCAGCAGCTTGGTAGATGGGGGCGGGAACATTCAGTACTTC. This gives the protein CASSLVDGGGNIQYF.

The rearrangement joins TRBV5-6 to TRBJ1-5; D call uncertain. Trimming removed 0 bases at V and 6 bases at J, with 4 bases between. Germline loops: CDR1 SGHDT, CDR2 YYEEEE. The CDR3 covers 12 residues. CDR3 nucleotides: TGTGCCAGCAGCTTGGTCGGTCAGCCCCAGCATTTT. Amino acids: CASSLVGQPQHF.

This rearrangement joins TRBV29-1 to TRBJ1-1, with D uncertain. Germline assignment: CDR1 SQVTM and CDR2 ANQGSEA. CDR3 length: 12 residues. V was shortened by 3 bases and J by 6 bases, with 11 bases between the two germline ends. The CDR3 bases are TGCAGCGTTGAGGCCAACGGGGCTGAAGCTTTCTTT. It encodes CSVEANGAEAFF.

This clone was detected a few times. The CDR3 DNA reads TGTGCCAGCAGCGACGGGACAGGGTTCTATGGCTACACCTTC. It is translated as CASSDGTGFYGYTF. V and J are TRBV7-9 and TRBJ1-2; 9 positions agree with TRBD1. The CDR3 has 14 residues. Germline V lookup: CDR1 SEHNR, CDR2 FQNEAQ (reference sequence). Trimming removed 5 bases from V and 4 bases from J; junction bases left unmatched: 5.

This chain uses TRBV11-2 with TRBJ1-1; weak D call: TRBD1 (6 bases). Looked up from germline, CDR1 is SGHAT and CDR2 is FQNNGV. V dropped 4 bases and J dropped 5 bases, with 17 bases sitting between them. The CDR3 is 15 residues long. CDR3 in DNA: TGTGCCAGCAGCTACCCACCGACAGGTTTTACTGAAGCTTTCTTT. This encodes CASSYPPTGFTEAFF.

The J gene is TRBJ1-2, the V gene TRBV7-2; weak D call: TRBD1 (6 bases). With 5 bases removed from V and 2 bases from J, the gap between germline ends came to 12 bases. Germline CDR1 reads SGHTA; CDR2 reads FQGNSA. The length of the CDR3 is 14 residues. The CDR3 DNA sequence: TGTGCCAGCAGCCCCGGGACATCAAACTATGGCTACACCTTC. As protein: CASSPGTSNYGYTF.

The chain carries TRBV7-2 and TRBJ1-2, with D possibly TRBD1 on 5 matching bases. From germline, CDR1 is SGHTA and CDR2 FQGNSA. The CDR3 sequence is 17 residues long. Deletions cut 5 bases from V and 0 bases from J, with 19 bases between. For the CDR3, the DNA is TGTGCCAGCAGCCCACTACACGCTGGGGGGGCTAACTATGGCTACACCTTC. This gives the protein CASSPLHAGGANYGYTF.

The genes are TRBV11-1 and TRBJ2-1, with no clear D. The ends were cut back, 3 bases at V and 4 bases at J, with 10 bases in the middle. The CDR3 consists of 14 residues. From germline, CDR1 is SGHAT and CDR2 FQDESV (reference sequence). CDR3 amino acids: CASSLATIYNEQFF. In DNA, the CDR3 is TGTGCCAGCAGCTTGGCAACAATATACAATGAGCAGTTCTTC.

The rearrangement uses TRBV30 and TRBJ2-7; TRBD1 matches at 9 bases. V shed 3 bases, J shed 6 bases, and the junction held 6 bases outside the gene matches. The CDR3 is 13 amino acids. The V gene's germline CDR1 is GTSNPN and CDR2 SVGIG (reference sequence). This CDR3 reads CAWRMTGGLEQYF. The CDR3, as DNA: TGTGCCTGGAGGATGACAGGGGGGCTCGAGCAGTACTTC.

The chain carries TRBV5-5 and TRBJ2-2, with TRBD2 identical over 8 bases. The trim removed 3 bases at V and 6 bases at J, leaving 10 bases unmatched. Germline values: CDR1 SGHKS, CDR2 YYEKEE (reference sequence). The CDR3 has 16 residues. CDR3 in amino acids: CASSSREREWSGELFF. Here the CDR3 DNA reads TGTGCCAGCAGCTCACGGGAGCGGGAGTGGTCCGGGGAGCTGTTTTTT.

The rearrangement links TRBV5-8 to TRBJ1-1; D is perhaps TRBD1 (5 bases). Between the trimmed V and J ends, which lost 4 bases and 10 bases, there was a span of 20 bases. CDR3 length equals 14 residues. Germline CDR1 SGHTS, CDR2 YDEGEE. The CDR3 sequence is CASSAIAGEVGAFF. The CDR3 DNA reads TGTGCCAGCAGCGCCATAGCGGGGGAGGTAGGAGCTTTCTTT.